The sample holds one count of the clone carrying this TCR beta chain. The repertoire was sequenced with immunoSEQ multiplex PCR; TCRdb's copy has only in-frame clones and lacks some. In the table there are about 72,000 clones, over 80% of which are singletons. This sample is part of a study of blood T cell repertoires in COVID-19. V was shortened by 2 bases and J by 7 bases, with 11 bases between the two germline ends. The V gene's germline CDR1 is SGHAT and CDR2 FQNNGV. The CDR3 has 13 amino acids. Sequencing was done on a sample of peripheral blood. The TCR sequence derives from a human donor in a cohort sampled during active COVID-19. The chain couples TRBV11-2 to TRBJ1-2, with a tentative D call TRBD1 (5 bases). The DNA of the CDR3 is TGTGCCAGCAGCTTATGGCCCCAGGGTGGCTACACCTTC. Translating it yields CASSLWPQGGYTF.